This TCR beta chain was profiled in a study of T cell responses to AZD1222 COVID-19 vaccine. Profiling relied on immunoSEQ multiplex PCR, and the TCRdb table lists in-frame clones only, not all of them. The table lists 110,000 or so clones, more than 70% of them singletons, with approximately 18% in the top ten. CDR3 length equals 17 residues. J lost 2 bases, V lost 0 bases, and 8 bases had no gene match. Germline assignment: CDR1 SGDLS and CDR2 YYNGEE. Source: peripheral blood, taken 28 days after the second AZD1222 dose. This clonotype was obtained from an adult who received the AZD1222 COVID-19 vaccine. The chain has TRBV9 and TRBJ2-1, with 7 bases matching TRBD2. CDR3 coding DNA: TGTGCCAGCAGCGTAGCTACGGGCGGGAGCACCTACAATGAGCAGTTCTTC. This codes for CASSVATGGSTYNEQFF. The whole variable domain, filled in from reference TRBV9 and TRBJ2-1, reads DSGVTQTPKHLITATGQRVTLRCSPRSGDLSVYWYQQSLDQGLQFLIQYYNGEERAKGNILERFSAQQFPDLHSELNLSSLELGDSALYFCASSVATGGSTYNEQFFGPGTRLTVL.